The rows below give T cell receptor beta chains drawn from one sample of a study of blood T cell repertoires in COVID-19. Assay: immunoSEQ multiplex PCR; the TCRdb copy retains only in-frame clones and omits some. The profile covers more than 95,000 clones, with roughly four fifths appearing a single time and roughly 5% taken by the ten largest. Sequenced: peripheral blood. All receptors derive from a man in his 60s with acute or convalescent COVID-19. CDR3s include the opening cysteine and the closing phenylalanine or tryptophan. The D gene is left open where the match is weak. Clone size is stated in some rows and not others, as once, few, many or a class when expanded.

-	TRBV4-1	-	TRBJ1-1	CASSQTGRNTEAFF	TGCGCCAGCAGCCAAACAGGGCGTAACACTGAAGCTTTCTTT
-	TRBV4-2	TRBD1	TRBJ2-2	CASSSPDRGYTGELFF	TGTGCCAGCAGCTCCCCGGACAGGGGGTACACCGGGGAGCTGTTTTTT
-	TRBV28	TRBD1	TRBJ2-7	CASSEGQGAYEQYF	TGTGCCAGCAGTGAGGGACAGGGGGCATACGAGCAGTACTTC
-	TRBV19	TRBD1	TRBJ1-1	CASSPGTGAAFF	TGTGCCAGTAGCCCAGGGACAGGGGCCGCTTTCTTT
-	TRBV4-3	TRBD1	TRBJ1-2	CASSHRQGYGYTF	TGCGCCAGCAGCCACCGACAGGGGTATGGCTACACCTTC
once	TRBV4-3	TRBD1	TRBJ1-1	CASSQDPWGQGKDTEAFF	TGCGCCAGCAGCCAAGATCCCTGGGGACAGGGGAAGGACACTGAAGCTTTCTTT
once	TRBV5-1	TRBD1	TRBJ2-2	CASKPAGTGNTGELFF	TGCGCCAGCAAACCAGCCGGGACAGGGAACACCGGGGAGCTGTTTTTT
-	TRBV7-2	-	TRBJ2-3	CASSSYTDTQYF	TGTGCCAGCAGCTCCTACACAGATACGCAGTATTTT
-	TRBV4-1	TRBD1	TRBJ2-2	CASSQPGQGNTGELFF	TGCGCCAGCAGCCAACCGGGACAGGGCAACACCGGGGAGCTGTTTTTT
-	TRBV9	-	TRBJ2-3	CASSVFGISTDTQYF	TGTGCCAGCAGCGTATTCGGGATCAGCACAGATACGCAGTATTTT
few	TRBV6-4	-	TRBJ1-2	CASRTANNYGYTF	TGTGCCAGCAGGACAGCCAATAACTATGGCTACACCTTC
-	TRBV19	-	TRBJ1-1	CASSPVGAEAFF	TGTGCCAGTAGTCCCGTAGGGGCTGAAGCTTTCTTT
-	TRBV11-3	-	TRBJ2-2	CASSLGTAGELFF	TGTGCCAGCAGCTTAGGGACAGCCGGGGAGCTGTTTTTT
-	TRBV5-1	TRBD2	TRBJ2-3	CASSSFASGGPTDTQYF	TGCGCCAGCAGCTCCTTCGCTAGCGGGGGTCCCACAGATACGCAGTATTTT
-	TRBV7-3	-	TRBJ2-1	CASSGGERLASEQFF	TGTGCCAGCAGCGGAGGGGAAAGGTTAGCAAGTGAGCAGTTCTTC
-	TRBV24-1	-	TRBJ1-1	CATSAPDGSTEAFF	TGTGCCACCAGTGCCCCGGACGGGAGCACTGAAGCTTTCTTT
-	TRBV7-9	TRBD1	TRBJ1-2	CASSQSTGAIYGYTF	TGTGCCAGCAGCCAATCGACAGGGGCGATCTATGGCTACACCTTC
-	TRBV24-1	-	TRBJ2-1	CATSGAGGKEQFF	TGTGCCACCAGTGGAGCGGGTGGCAAAGAGCAGTTCTTC
-	TRBV6-5	-	TRBJ2-6	CATRDSGANVLTF	TGTGCCACACGGGACTCTGGGGCCAACGTCCTGACTTTC
medium-sized	TRBV2	-	TRBJ1-5	CASRRSGQPQHF	TGTGCCAGCAGGAGAAGTGGTCAGCCCCAGCATTTT
-	TRBV19	TRBD2	TRBJ2-3	CASSPIAGTDTQYF	TGTGCCAGTAGTCCGATAGCGGGAACAGATACGCAGTATTTT
-	TRBV28	TRBD2	TRBJ2-3	CASSLDSGGSPDTQYF	TGTGCCAGCAGTCTCGATAGCGGCGGGAGTCCAGATACGCAGTATTTT
-	TRBV27	TRBD1	TRBJ1-1	CASSPNRDRGKTEAFF	TGTGCCAGCAGTCCGAATAGGGACAGGGGAAAGACTGAAGCTTTCTTT
-	TRBV7-2	-	TRBJ2-5	CASTTDRQETQYF	TGTGCCAGCACCACAGACAGGCAAGAGACCCAGTACTTC
-	TRBV5-6	TRBD2	TRBJ2-3	CASSLARAGGQVTQYF	TGTGCCAGCAGCCTGGCTCGGGCGGGGGGGCAGGTTACGCAGTATTTT
-	TRBV18	-	TRBJ2-7	CASSPVYNRESEQYF	TGTGCCAGCTCACCCGTATACAACAGGGAAAGCGAGCAGTACTTC
-	TRBV7-2	-	TRBJ1-5	CASSLSGHLSNQPQHF	TGTGCCAGCAGCTTATCGGGACATCTTAGCAATCAGCCCCAGCATTTT
-	TRBV3-1/TRBV3-2	-	TRBJ1-5	CASSQGGSGNQPQHF	TGTGCCAGCAGCCAAGGAGGGTCAGGCAATCAGCCCCAGCATTTT
once	TRBV11-3	TRBD1	TRBJ1-3	CASRQGSGNTIYF	TGTGCCAGTCGACAGGGCTCTGGAAACACCATATATTTT
-	TRBV3-1/TRBV3-2	TRBD1	TRBJ1-6	CASSPRPGQGIHF	TGTGCCAGCAGCCCCCGTCCGGGACAGGGAATCCACTTT
-	TRBV7-8	-	TRBJ2-7	CASSWDSSVREQYF	TGTGCCAGCAGCTGGGACTCCTCGGTTCGGGAGCAGTACTTC
-	TRBV5-6	-	TRBJ2-7	CASSLGQGSYEQYF	TGTGCCAGCAGCTTGGGGCAGGGAAGCTACGAGCAGTACTTC
once	TRBV12-5	-	TRBJ2-5	CASGLSGLQETQYF	TGTGCTAGTGGTTTATCGGGACTTCAAGAGACCCAGTACTTC
-	TRBV7-6	TRBD2	TRBJ2-7	CASSPLAGGPEDEQYF	TGTGCCAGCAGTCCCCTAGCGGGAGGGCCTGAGGACGAGCAGTACTTC
-	TRBV6-5	TRBD1	TRBJ1-4	CASSYSGGGKGKLFF	TGTGCCAGCAGTTACTCAGGAGGGGGCAAGGGAAAACTGTTTTTT